The rows below give T cell receptor beta chains drawn from one sample of a study of T cells in Graves' hyperthyroidism and ophthalmopathy. One entry per CDR3 protein results from TCRdb running MiXCR on the multiplex PCR reads. The sample shows fewer than 550,000 distinct CDR3 sequences, around 22% of them seen only once. Sequenced material: blood. All receptors derive from a woman younger than 45 with Graves' ophthalmopathy. CDR3s include the opening cysteine and the closing phenylalanine or tryptophan. A D gene is named only where the DNA matches it firmly. The size field is filled for only some rows; it gives once, few, many or a size class.

V,size,J,D,DNA,CDR3
TRBV13,few,TRBJ2-2,NA,TGTGCCAGCATCGTCAGGCACACCGGGGAGCTGTTTTTT,CASIVRHTGELFF
TRBV6-2/TRBV6-3,many,TRBJ2-4,TRBD2,TGTGCCAGCAGTTACGGACTAGCGGGGACTCTAGCCAAAAACATTCAGTACTTC,CASSYGLAGTLAKNIQYF
TRBV7-2,many,TRBJ1-6,NA,TGTGCCAGCAGCTTAGCGGTAGGCTTGGAATCACCCCTCCACTTT,CASSLAVGLESPLHF
TRBV4-2,many,TRBJ2-7,NA,TGTGCCAGCAGCCAAGATGTGGGAATTCCCTACGAGCAGTACTTC,CASSQDVGIPYEQYF
TRBV20-1,few,TRBJ2-2,NA,TGCAGTGCTAGAGATCTCGGGGCGGCCCTGGACGCCGGGGAGCTGTTTTTT,CSARDLGAALDAGELFF
TRBV6-5,many,TRBJ1-2,NA,TGTGCCAGCAGTTACTCGAGCGCTTGGGGGCTGCGGGATGGCTACACCTTC,CASSYSSAWGLRDGYTF
TRBV11-2,NA,TRBJ2-4,TRBD2,TGTGCCAGCAGCTCCTACGGGGGGGCAGGAAACATTCAGTACTTC,CASSSYGGAGNIQYF
TRBV5-6,NA,TRBJ1-1,TRBD1,TGTGCCAGCAGGGCGGACAGGGGGCGAGTGGACACTGAAGCTTGCTTT,CASRADRGRVDTEACF
TRBV20-1,NA,TRBJ1-5,NA,TGCAGTGCTGTGACCGGCAATCAGCCCCAGCATTTT,CSAVTGNQPQHF
TRBV20-1,many,TRBJ2-2,TRBD2,TGCAGTGCTAGGGGGTTAGCGGGAATAAACACCGGGGAGCTGTTTTTT,CSARGLAGINTGELFF
TRBV15,many,TRBJ1-2,NA,TGTGCCACCAGCAGAGATGAAGGCTACACCTTC,CATSRDEGYTF
TRBV28,few,TRBJ1-1,NA,TGTGCCAGCACTGTGGGGAGGGGATGGATGAACACTGAAGCTTTCTTT,CASTVGRGWMNTEAFF
TRBV12-3/TRBV12-4,NA,TRBJ1-1,NA,TGTGCCAGCAGTTTAGACTGGCAGGGGAACACTGAAGCTTTCTTT,CASSLDWQGNTEAFF
TRBV7-9,many,TRBJ1-5,NA,TGTGCCAGCAGCTTTGGTGGAAGGAGCAATCAGCCCCAGCATTTT,CASSFGGRSNQPQHF
TRBV11-2,few,TRBJ2-2,NA,TGTGCCAGCAGCCACACAGTGAACACCGGGGAGCTGTTTTTT,CASSHTVNTGELFF
TRBV24-1,many,TRBJ2-5,NA,TGTGCCACCAGTGATTTCCCATCCAGTGCGGGGGCGCACCAAGAGACCCAGTACTTC,CATSDFPSSAGAHQETQYF
TRBV7-8,NA,TRBJ2-7,TRBD2,TGTGCCAGCAGCTTTACTAGCGGACCTCGGAGTTACGAGCAGTACTTC,CASSFTSGPRSYEQYF
TRBV4-1,NA,TRBJ2-3,TRBD2,TGCGCCAGCAGCCAAGATGATAGCGGGGGGATTGGCAAGGATACGCAGTATTTT,CASSQDDSGGIGKDTQYF
TRBV12-3/TRBV12-4,NA,TRBJ2-7,NA,TGTGCCAGCAGTTGGGCTAGCGAGACCGAGCAGTACTTC,CASSWASETEQYF
TRBV6-5,many,TRBJ1-3,NA,TGTGCCAGCAGTACGCCGGACTCTGGAAACACCATATATTTT,CASSTPDSGNTIYF
TRBV6-2/TRBV6-3,NA,TRBJ2-4,NA,TGTGCCAGCAGTTCCAATAAGGATTTGGCCAAAAACATTCAGTACTTC,CASSSNKDLAKNIQYF
TRBV28,NA,TRBJ1-2,TRBD1,TGTGCCAGCAGTTTTCTGCTACAGGGGCGAAGGGGCTATGGCTACACCTTC,CASSFLLQGRRGYGYTF
TRBV27,many,TRBJ1-1,NA,TGTGCCAGCAGTTTATCATATGGGAACACTGAAGCTTTCTTT,CASSLSYGNTEAFF
TRBV28,NA,TRBJ1-1,NA,TGTGCCAGCACCCAGAGAGGGGGGATGAACACTGAAGCTTTCTTT,CASTQRGGMNTEAFF
TRBV7-9,NA,TRBJ1-6,NA,TGTGCCAGCAGCTTATCCGGGGGAAACAATTCACCCCTCCACTTT,CASSLSGGNNSPLHF
TRBV12-3/TRBV12-4,many,TRBJ1-5,TRBD1,TGTGCCAGCAGCCCTGTGGAGAGACAGGGGAGCAATCAGCCCCAGCATTTT,CASSPVERQGSNQPQHF
TRBV28,many,TRBJ2-7,NA,TGTGCCAGCAGTTTATTGGGCGGGGTAAGCTCCTACGAGCAGTACTTC,CASSLLGGVSSYEQYF
TRBV11-2,many,TRBJ2-7,NA,TGTGCCAGCAGCTTAGAATGGTCCTCGTACGAGCAGTACTTC,CASSLEWSSYEQYF
TRBV14,many,TRBJ1-1,NA,TGTGCCAGCAGCCAAGTCGAAGACACTGAAGCTTTCTTT,CASSQVEDTEAFF
TRBV27,many,TRBJ2-7,NA,TGTGCCAGCAGTTTATTACCGGATACCTACGAGCAGTACTTC,CASSLLPDTYEQYF
TRBV20-1,many,TRBJ2-5,NA,TGCAGTGCTGAGACTAGTCGGGGATACCAAGAGACCCAGTACTTC,CSAETSRGYQETQYF